One and the same sample provided the 16 T cell receptor beta chains below, sequenced in a study of CD8 T cells in ankylosing spondylitis. TCRdb fed the 5' RACE reads into MiXCR, producing one record per CDR3 protein. The sample contains around 33,000 distinct CDR3 sequences, around 6.7% of which appear only once. The sequenced material came from blood, either unsorted or a sorted T cell fraction (not recorded which). Receptor source: a male donor with ankylosing spondylitis or in good health (not recorded which).

The table lists this clonotype with many counts. The chain uses TRBV11-2 and TRBJ2-6; D ambiguous. The length of the CDR3 is 16 residues. Trimming cost V 5 bases and J 0 bases, with 11 bases left between them. Looked up from germline, CDR1 is SGHAT and CDR2 is FQNNGV. The CDR3 protein is CASSRSTASGANVLTF. The CDR3 coding sequence is TGTGCCAGCAGCCGCTCGACGGCCTCTGGGGCCAACGTCCTGACTTTC.

This clonotype was counted a few times. V usage is TRBV6-5 and J usage is TRBJ1-1; 7 bases line up with TRBD1. The CDR3 spans 15 residues. Germline V gives CDR1 MNHEY, CDR2 SVGAGI. V gave up 6 bases and J gave up 1 base; unmatched junction bases: 8. CDR3 DNA sequence: TGTGCCAGCAGAGGAGGGGGCGCTGGGAACACTGAAGCTTTCTTT. It yields the protein CASRGGGAGNTEAFF.

The sample holds many counts of this clonotype. This chain links TRBV28 with TRBJ2-3, with TRBD1 identical over 7 bases. The germline CDR1 and CDR2 sequences are MDHEN and SYDVKM. The CDR3 sequence is 15 residues long. J lost 1 base, V lost 1 base, and 2 bases had no gene match. The CDR3 bases are TGTGCCAGCAGTTTATACAGGGGTGGCACAGATACGCAGTATTTT. It specifies CASSLYRGGTDTQYF.

The table lists this clonotype with many counts. The chain carries TRBV5-5 and TRBJ2-7, with 12 bases identical to TRBD1. CDR3 length: 16 residues. Germline V CDR1 and CDR2: SGHKS, YYEKEE (reference sequence). Trimming took 4 bases from V and 2 from J; bases not matched to a gene: 7. CDR3 in DNA: TGTGCCAGCAGCGTTACCGGGACAGGGGGCCCCTACGAGCAGTACTTC. This sequence encodes CASSVTGTGGPYEQYF.

This clonotype was counted at least ten times. J is TRBJ1-1 and V is TRBV7-8; D is unresolved. The germline V gene has CDR1 SGHVS and CDR2 FQNEAQ. This CDR3 is 13 amino acids long. The V end lost 6 bases, the J end lost 3 bases, and 11 bases lay between the germline ends. This CDR3 reads CASSSSRDTEAFF. The CDR3 DNA sequence: TGTGCCAGCAGTTCCAGCCGGGACACTGAAGCTTTCTTT.

Many counts were recorded for this clonotype. The rearrangement joins TRBV2 to TRBJ2-1; the match to TRBD2 covers 8 bases. CDR1 and CDR2 from the germline V gene are SNHLY and FYNNEI. V lost 4 bases to trimming and J lost 7 bases; unmatched junction nucleotides: 6. CDR3 length: 14 amino acids. The CDR3 region has the DNA TGTGCCAGCAGTGTAACAGCGGGAGCTAATGAGCAGTTCTTC. Protein product: CASSVTAGANEQFF.

At least ten counts were recorded for this clonotype. This sequence joins TRBV12-3 or TRBV12-4 and TRBJ2-2, with 7 bases identical to TRBD2. The CDR3 has 15 residues. After removal of 6 bases from V and 4 bases from J, the junction contained 8 bases not matched to a gene. The DNA for the CDR3 is TGTGCCAGCAGAGGCATAGCGGGCCTCACCGGGGAGCTGTTTTTT. Protein product: CASRGIAGLTGELFF.

This clonotype came up a few times. The V and J genes are TRBV11-2 and TRBJ2-1, with 7 bases identical to TRBD2. The V and J ends lost 5 bases and 1 base, in that order; junction bases with no gene match: 11. The CDR3 is made up of 17 amino acids. Per germline, CDR1 SGHAT and CDR2 FQNNGV. The CDR3 loop is CASSPRLGRASYNEQFF. In DNA, the CDR3 is TGTGCCAGCAGCCCGAGACTAGGGAGGGCTTCCTACAATGAGCAGTTCTTC.

This clonotype was seen many times. The J gene is TRBJ2-2, the V gene TRBV18; 9 bases are shared with TRBD2. Germline V gene data show CDR1 as KGHSH and CDR2 as LQKENI. The CDR3 is made up of 16 amino acids. Trimming took 3 bases from V and 5 from J; bases not matched to a gene: 7. CDR3 loop: CASSPRSGRGTGELFF. The CDR3 region has the DNA TGTGCCAGCTCACCCCGTAGCGGGAGAGGGACCGGGGAGCTGTTTTTT.

This clonotype was counted many times. The chain links TRBV10-3 to TRBJ2-5, with 10 bases fitting TRBD1. CDR1 ENHRY and CDR2 SYGVKD come from the germline V gene. Unmatched junction bases numbered 5, after V lost 3 bases and J lost 4 bases. CDR3 length: 15 residues. Here the CDR3 reads CAISDAGQGGETQYF. The DNA of the CDR3 is TGTGCCATCAGTGATGCCGGACAGGGGGGAGAGACCCAGTACTTC.

The chain recombines TRBV6-1 with TRBJ2-2; 9 bases fit TRBD1. The J segment lost 4 bases and the V segment lost 5 bases, leaving 2 bases of the junction unmatched. This CDR3 is 14 amino acids long. Germline V gene sequence: CDR1 MNHNS, CDR2 SASEGT. CDR3 in amino acids: CASSRQGGTGELFF. In DNA, the CDR3 is TGTGCCAGCAGTCGACAGGGGGGCACCGGGGAGCTGTTTTTT.

This clonotype was observed many times. The chain has TRBV3-1 and TRBJ1-1, with 8 bases identical to TRBD1. The V gene's germline CDR1 is LGHDT and CDR2 YNNKEL (reference sequence). The CDR3 sequence is 14 residues long. The J segment lost 10 bases and the V segment lost 4 bases, leaving 11 bases of the junction unmatched. CDR3 sequence: CASSPGTGPRRAFF. For the CDR3, the DNA is TGTGCCAGCAGCCCCGGGACAGGCCCTCGGAGAGCTTTCTTT.

This clonotype has a count of ten or more. V usage is TRBV12-3 or TRBV12-4 and J usage is TRBJ2-2, with 7 positions matching TRBD2. The V gene end was trimmed by 3 bases and the J gene end by 5 bases; junction bases not matched to a gene: 6. This CDR3 spans 15 amino acids. CDR3 coding DNA: TGTGCCAGCAGTTTGGGGGGGAGAGGAACCGGGGAGCTGTTTTTT. This sequence encodes CASSLGGRGTGELFF.

This clonotype showed up many times. The CDR3: CASSLARDRSGTNEKLFF. The CDR3 DNA follows: TGTGCCAGCAGTTTAGCGAGGGACAGATCCGGGACTAATGAAAAACTGTTTTTT. The V gene is TRBV12-3 or TRBV12-4, the J gene TRBJ1-4; 7 positions match TRBD1. CDR3 size: 18 residues. With 0 bases clipped from V and 2 bases from J, the junction kept 9 bases outside the gene matches.

This clonotype has at least ten counts. The CDR3 DNA is TGTGCCAGCAGCTTGACTCCTTACGAGCAGTACTTC. This sequence encodes CASSLTPYEQYF. This chain uses TRBV11-2 with TRBJ2-7; D not resolved. V was trimmed by 3 bases and J by 4 bases, leaving 7 bases between them. CDR3 length equals 12 residues. CDR1 SGHAT and CDR2 FQNNGV come from the germline V gene.

V gene TRBV7-2 combines with J gene TRBJ2-3; D gene unclear. Per germline, CDR1 SGHTA and CDR2 FQGNSA. The CDR3 runs 12 residues. Trimming left V 1 base short and J 1 base short, with 0 bases between. The CDR3 here is CASSLGTDTQYF. As DNA, the CDR3 is TGTGCCAGCAGCTTAGGCACAGATACGCAGTATTTT.